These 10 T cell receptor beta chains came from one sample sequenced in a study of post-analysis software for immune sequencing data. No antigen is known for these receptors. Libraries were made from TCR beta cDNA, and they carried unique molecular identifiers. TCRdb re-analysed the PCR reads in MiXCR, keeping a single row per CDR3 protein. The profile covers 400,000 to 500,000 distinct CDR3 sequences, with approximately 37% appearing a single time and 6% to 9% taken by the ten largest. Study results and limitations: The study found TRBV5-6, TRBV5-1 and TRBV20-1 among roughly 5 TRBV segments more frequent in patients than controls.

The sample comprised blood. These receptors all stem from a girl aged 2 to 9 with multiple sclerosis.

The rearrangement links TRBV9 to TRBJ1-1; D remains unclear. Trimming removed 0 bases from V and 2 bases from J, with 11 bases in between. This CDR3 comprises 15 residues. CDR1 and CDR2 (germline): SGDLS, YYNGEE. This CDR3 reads CASSVGGVFNTEAFF. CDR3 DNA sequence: TGTGCCAGCAGCGTAGGTGGGGTCTTCAACACTGAAGCTTTCTTT.

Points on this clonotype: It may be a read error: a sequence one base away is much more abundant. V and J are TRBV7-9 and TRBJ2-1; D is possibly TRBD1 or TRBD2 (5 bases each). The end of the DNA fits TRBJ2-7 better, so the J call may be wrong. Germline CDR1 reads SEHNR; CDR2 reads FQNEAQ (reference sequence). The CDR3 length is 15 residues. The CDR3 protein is CASSLRDPSYNEQYF. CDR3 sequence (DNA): TGTGCCAGCAGTCTCCGGGACCCTTCCTACAATGAGCAGTACTTC.

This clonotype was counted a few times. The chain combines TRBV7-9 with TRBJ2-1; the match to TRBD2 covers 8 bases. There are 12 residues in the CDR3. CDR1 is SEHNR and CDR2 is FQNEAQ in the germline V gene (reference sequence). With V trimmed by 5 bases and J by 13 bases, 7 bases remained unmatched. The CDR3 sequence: CASSLGTSRQFF. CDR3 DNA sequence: TGTGCCAGCAGCCTCGGGACTAGTCGACAGTTCTTC.

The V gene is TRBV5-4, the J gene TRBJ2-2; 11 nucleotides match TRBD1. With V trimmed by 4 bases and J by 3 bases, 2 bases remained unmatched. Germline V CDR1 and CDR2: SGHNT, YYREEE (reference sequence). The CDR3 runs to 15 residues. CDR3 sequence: CASSRTGGHTGELFF. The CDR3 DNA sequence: TGTGCCAGCAGCCGGACAGGGGGCCACACCGGGGAGCTGTTTTTT.

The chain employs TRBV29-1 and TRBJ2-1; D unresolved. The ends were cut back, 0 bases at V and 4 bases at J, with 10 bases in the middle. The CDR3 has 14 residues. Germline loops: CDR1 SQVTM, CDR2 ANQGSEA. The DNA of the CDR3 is TGCAGCGTTGAAGATCTTAGGGAATACAATGAGCAGTTCTTC. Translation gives CSVEDLREYNEQFF.

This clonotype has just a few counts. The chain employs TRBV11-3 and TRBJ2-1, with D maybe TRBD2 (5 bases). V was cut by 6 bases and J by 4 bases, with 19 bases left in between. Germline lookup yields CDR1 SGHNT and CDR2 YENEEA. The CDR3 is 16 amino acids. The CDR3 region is CASRFLSGEVYNEQFF. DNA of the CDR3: TGTGCCAGCAGATTCCTCAGCGGAGAGGTATACAATGAGCAGTTCTTC.

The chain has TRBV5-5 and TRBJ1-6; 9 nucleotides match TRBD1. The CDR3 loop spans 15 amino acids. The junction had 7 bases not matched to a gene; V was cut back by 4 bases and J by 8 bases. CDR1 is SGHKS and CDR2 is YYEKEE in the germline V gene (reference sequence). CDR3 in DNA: TGTGCCAGCAGCCATGGGACAGGGCGAGATTCACCCCTCCACTTT. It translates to CASSHGTGRDSPLHF.

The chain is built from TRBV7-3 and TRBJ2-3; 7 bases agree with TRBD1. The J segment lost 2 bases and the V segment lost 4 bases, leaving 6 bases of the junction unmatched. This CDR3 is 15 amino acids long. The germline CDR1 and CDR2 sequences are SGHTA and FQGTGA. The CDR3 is CASSSRDRLTDTQYF. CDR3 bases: TGTGCCAGCAGCTCCCGGGACAGACTCACAGATACGCAGTATTTT.

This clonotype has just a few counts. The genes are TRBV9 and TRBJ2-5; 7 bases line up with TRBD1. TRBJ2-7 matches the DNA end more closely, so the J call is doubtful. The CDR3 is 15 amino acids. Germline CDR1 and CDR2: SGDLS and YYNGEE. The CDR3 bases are TGTGCCAGCAGCCCCCGTGGGCAGGGGGCCTACGAGCAGTACTTC. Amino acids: CASSPRGQGAYEQYF.

The CDR3 bases are TGTGCCAGCAGTTACAAACCGGGACTAGCGGACGGCACAGATACGCAGTATTTT. Translating it yields CASSYKPGLADGTDTQYF. This chain links TRBV5-5 with TRBJ2-3; 11 bases map to TRBD2. This CDR3 comprises 18 residues. V lost 5 bases and J lost 1; bases outside the gene matches: 12. Looked up from germline, CDR1 is SGHKS and CDR2 is YYEKEE (reference sequence). The full variable domain, rest sourced from reference TRBV5-5 and TRBJ2-3, is DAGVTQSPTHLIKTRGQQVTLRCSPISGHKSVSWYQQVLGQGPQFIFQYYEKEERGRGNFPDRFSARQFPNYSSELNVNALLLGDSALYLCASSYKPGLADGTDTQYFGPGTRLTVL.